These 25 T cell receptor beta chains share one sample of origin, sequenced in a study of response to subunit inactivated influenza vaccine. MiXCR, run by TCRdb on the RT-PCR reads, gives a single entry per CDR3 protein. Counted here are roughly 760,000 distinct CDR3 sequences, less than 25% occurring once; the ten biggest clones make up roughly a tenth. The sequences come from PBMCs from blood, collected 5 days after vaccination. The receptors were sampled from a man aged 45-65 years who received an inactivated influenza vaccine.

This clonotype has more than one count but fewer than ten. This chain links TRBV7-2 with TRBJ1-3, with 9 bases identical to TRBD1. Germline CDR1 reads SGHTA; CDR2 reads FQGNSA. With 1 base clipped from V and 4 bases from J, the junction kept 2 bases outside the gene matches. This CDR3 has 15 amino acids. The CDR3 sequence: CASSLGGTGGNTIYF. CDR3 coding DNA: TGTGCCAGCAGCTTAGGCGGGACAGGGGGAAACACCATATATTTT.

This clonotype has a count of ten or more. V usage is TRBV20-1 and J usage is TRBJ2-7, with 9 bases matching TRBD2. This CDR3 region has 13 residues. Germline V lookup: CDR1 DFQATT, CDR2 SNEGSKA (reference sequence). With V trimmed by 4 bases and J by 3 bases, 4 bases remained unmatched. Here the CDR3 DNA reads TGCAGTGCTAAGGGACTAGCCAACTACGAGCAGTACTTC. Translating it yields CSAKGLANYEQYF.

Only a few counts were recorded for this clonotype. This rearrangement joins TRBV3-1 to TRBJ2-5; 8 bases match TRBD2. Unmatched junction bases numbered 5, after V lost 4 bases and J lost 7 bases. CDR1 and CDR2 (germline): LGHDT, YNNKEL (reference sequence). CDR3 size: 13 residues. The CDR3: CASSLGLAGTQYF. The CDR3 DNA reads as TGTGCCAGCAGCCTTGGACTAGCTGGGACCCAGTACTTC.

The chain carries TRBV30 and TRBJ2-1, with 14 bases identical to TRBD2. The CDR3 is 14 residues long. With V trimmed by 6 bases and J by 8 bases, 6 bases remained unmatched. Germline CDR1 reads GTSNPN; CDR2 reads SVGIG (reference sequence). DNA of the CDR3: TGTGCCTGCCGACTAGCGGGAGGGATAGATGAGCAGTTCTTC. This sequence encodes CACRLAGGIDEQFF.

This clonotype was observed a handful of times. The chain recombines TRBV4-2 with TRBJ2-3; D tentatively fits TRBD1 or TRBD2 (5 bases each). Germline V gene sequence: CDR1 LGHNA, CDR2 YNFKEQ. The CDR3 totals 15 residues. Trimming cost V 5 bases and J 3 bases, with 15 bases left between them. CDR3 amino acids: CASSSRDPFTDTQYF. The CDR3 DNA reads TGTGCCAGCAGCTCCCGGGACCCCTTTACAGATACGCAGTATTTT.

The chain links TRBV20-1 to TRBJ2-5, with TRBD2 matching 13 bases. V lost 6 bases, J lost 4 bases, and 11 bases stayed unmatched. The CDR3 is 16 amino acids. Germline CDR1 is DFQATT and CDR2 is SNEGSKA (reference sequence). CDR3: CSATGTSGMLGETQYF. In DNA form, the CDR3 reads TGCAGTGCGACCGGGACTAGCGGGATGTTGGGAGAGACCCAGTACTTC.

This clonotype was seen a handful of times. This sequence joins TRBV28 and TRBJ2-4; D tentatively reads TRBD1 or TRBD2 (5 bases each). Germline CDR1 is MDHEN and CDR2 is SYDVKM. Trimming removed 8 bases from V and 0 bases from J, with 8 bases in between. The CDR3 extends over 13 amino acids. CDR3 DNA sequence: TGTGCCAGCGTTGGGACAGCCAAAAACATTCAGTACTTC. It is translated as CASVGTAKNIQYF. The full variable domain, its missing parts supplied by reference TRBV28 and TRBJ2-4, is DVKVTQSSRYLVKRTGEKVFLECVQDMDHENMFWYRQDPGLGLRLIYFSYDVKMKEKGDIPEGYSVSREKKERFSLILESASTNQTSMYLCASVGTAKNIQYFGAGTRLSVL.

V is TRBV2 and J is TRBJ2-7; D is perhaps TRBD1 or TRBD2 (5 bases each). Germline V CDR1 and CDR2: SNHLY, FYNNEI. The CDR3 consists of 12 residues. Trimming removed 7 bases at V and 0 bases at J, with 7 bases between. The CDR3: CASMGDSYEQYF. The CDR3 DNA is TGTGCCAGCATGGGGGACTCCTACGAGCAGTACTTC.

In this sample, this clonotype turned up many times. This rearrangement joins TRBV6-6 to TRBJ2-5, with TRBD2 as a possible D gene (5 bases). The germline V and J ends were trimmed by 5 bases and 1 base, with 17 bases remaining between them. CDR1 is MNHNY, CDR2 SVGAGI, per germline (reference sequence). The CDR3 contains 16 residues. The CDR3 is CASSSGPSDLQETQYF. The CDR3 DNA sequence: TGTGCCAGCAGTAGCGGTCCTTCAGACCTCCAAGAGACCCAGTACTTC.

There are a few counts of this clonotype. V usage is TRBV6-1 and J usage is TRBJ1-1, with TRBD1 identical over 8 bases. Germline CDR1 reads MNHNS; CDR2 reads SASEGT. The CDR3 consists of 12 residues. Trimming at V came to 11 bases and at J to 4 bases, leaving 6 bases not matched to a gene. The CDR3 spells CACSDRVTEAFF. The DNA for the CDR3 is TGTGCCTGCTCGGACAGGGTCACTGAAGCTTTCTTT.

The DNA for the CDR3 is TGCAGTGCTACCGGGACCCCCAGTGGCACTGAAGCTTTCTTT. Protein: CSATGTPSGTEAFF. This sequence joins TRBV20-1 and TRBJ1-1, with a weak D call TRBD1 (5 bases). The CDR3 is 14 amino acids. CDR1 and CDR2 (germline): DFQATT, SNEGSKA (reference sequence). The V end was cut by 4 bases, the J end by 4 bases, with 16 bases between.

This clonotype occurred a few times. The rearrangement joins TRBV12-3 or TRBV12-4 to TRBJ2-7, with D uncertain. This CDR3 has 14 residues. V was trimmed by 2 bases and J by 1 base, leaving 9 bases between them. CDR3 sequence reads: CASSLSQKSYEQYF. CDR3 DNA sequence: TGTGCCAGCAGTTTAAGCCAGAAATCCTACGAGCAGTACTTC.

This clonotype was detected a few times. The V gene is TRBV7-2, the J gene TRBJ2-7, with D possibly TRBD1 on 8 matching bases. The CDR3 runs to 15 residues. The ends were cut back, 5 bases at V and 6 bases at J, with 20 bases in the middle. Germline V gene data show CDR1 as SGHTA and CDR2 as FQGNSA. The CDR3 DNA follows: TGTGCCAGCAGCCCTAACAGGGGGGGCGCCGGCGAGCAGTACTTC. This sequence encodes CASSPNRGGAGEQYF.

The chain carries TRBV7-9 and TRBJ2-5; D may correspond to TRBD1 or TRBD2 (5 bases each). V shed 5 bases and J shed 0 bases, with 19 bases lying between them. The CDR3 consists of 17 residues. The germline gives CDR1 SEHNR, CDR2 FQNEAQ (reference sequence). The CDR3 protein is CASSNSRGGWYQETQYF. Written as DNA, the CDR3 is TGTGCCAGCAGCAACTCTCGGGGCGGTTGGTACCAAGAGACCCAGTACTTC.

This chain uses TRBV10-3 with TRBJ2-1; D is unresolved. In germline, CDR1 is ENHRY, CDR2 SYGVKD. V shed 0 bases and J shed 3 bases, with 3 bases lying between them. This CDR3 comprises 13 residues. CDR3 sequence reads: CAISESVYNEQFF. The CDR3 DNA sequence: TGTGCCATCAGTGAGTCGGTCTACAATGAGCAGTTCTTC.

The V gene is TRBV4-2, the J gene TRBJ2-2, with D maybe TRBD2 (6 bases). The CDR3 totals 16 residues. V shed 0 bases and J shed 4 bases, with 12 bases lying between them. CDR1 LGHNA and CDR2 YNFKEQ come from the germline V gene. CDR3 amino acids: CASSQEVGSVTGELFF. The CDR3 coding sequence is TGTGCCAGCAGCCAAGAGGTCGGGAGCGTCACCGGGGAGCTGTTTTTT.

V is TRBV7-2 and J is TRBJ2-1, with TRBD2 as a possible D gene (6 bases). In germline, CDR1 is SGHTA, CDR2 FQGNSA. The CDR3 consists of 15 residues. V lost 1 base to trimming and J lost 5 bases, with 12 bases between them. Here the CDR3 reads CASSLVGLLNNEQFF. CDR3 nucleotides: TGTGCCAGCAGCTTAGTAGGACTATTAAACAATGAGCAGTTCTTC.

This clonotype was detected a few times. CDR3 region: CASSLGTGSGADTQYF. The DNA of the CDR3 is TGCGCCAGCAGCTTGGGGACAGGGTCCGGAGCAGATACGCAGTATTTT. This chain uses TRBV5-1 with TRBJ2-3, with TRBD1 matching over 8 bases. Trimming took 0 bases from V and 4 from J; bases not matched to a gene: 7. The CDR3 extends over 16 amino acids. Germline V gene sequence: CDR1 SGHRS, CDR2 YFSETQ.

The chain uses TRBV7-2 and TRBJ1-2, with a possible D match to TRBD1 (6 bases). This CDR3 region has 14 residues. The ends were cut back, 0 bases at V and 6 bases at J, with 11 bases in the middle. Germline CDR1 SGHTA, CDR2 FQGNSA. CDR3 nucleotides: TGTGCCAGCAGCTTAGCCGCGGCAGGGGATGGCTACACCTTC. Translation gives CASSLAAAGDGYTF.

The chain couples TRBV7-2 to TRBJ2-1; D perhaps matches TRBD1 (5 bases). The CDR3 length is 16 residues. The germline V and J ends were trimmed by 6 bases and 6 bases, with 21 bases remaining between them. Germline values: CDR1 SGHTA, CDR2 FQGNSA. Written as DNA, the CDR3 is TGTGCCAGCAGACACAAGGACACCCTGAGGACCAATGAGCAGTTCTTC. This codes for CASRHKDTLRTNEQFF.

V is TRBV20-1 and J is TRBJ2-3; D possibly uses TRBD1 or TRBD2 (5 bases each). V lost 0 bases to trimming and J lost 2 bases, with 9 bases between them. From germline, CDR1 is DFQATT and CDR2 SNEGSKA (reference sequence). The CDR3 runs to 14 residues. CDR3 region: CSARDVGDTDTQYF. The CDR3 nucleotides read TGCAGTGCTAGAGATGTGGGGGACACAGATACGCAGTATTTT.

This clonotype has more than one count but fewer than ten. This chain joins TRBV12-3 or TRBV12-4 and TRBJ2-7; 7 bases align to TRBD1. The CDR3 runs 13 residues. Trimming at V came to 6 bases and at J to 6 bases, leaving 8 bases not matched to a gene. The CDR3 sequence: CASRPTGQGEQYF. CDR3 sequence (DNA): TGTGCCAGCAGGCCGACAGGGCAGGGCGAGCAGTACTTC.

The J gene is TRBJ2-3, the V gene TRBV10-3; the D call may be TRBD1 or TRBD2 (5 bases each). The germline CDR1 and CDR2 sequences are ENHRY and SYGVKD. V dropped 8 bases and J dropped 2 bases, with 11 bases sitting between them. There are 13 residues in the CDR3. The CDR3 spells CAIAGRATDTQYF. The DNA for the CDR3 is TGTGCCATCGCGGGCAGGGCCACAGATACGCAGTATTTT.

The sample holds many counts of this clonotype. The V and J genes are TRBV20-1 and TRBJ2-7, with D unclear. Trimming removed 0 bases from V and 3 bases from J, with 3 bases in between. The CDR3 has 11 amino acids. Germline V gives CDR1 DFQATT, CDR2 SNEGSKA (reference sequence). The CDR3 is CSARDSYEQYF. Written as DNA, the CDR3 is TGCAGTGCTAGAGACAGCTACGAGCAGTACTTC.

This clonotype occurred many times. The chain joins TRBV6-2 or TRBV6-3 to TRBJ2-7; either TRBD1 or TRBD2 may fit D (6 bases each). The CDR3 is 15 residues long. Germline V gives CDR1 MNHEY, CDR2 SVGEGT. V lost 6 bases, J lost 3 bases, and 18 bases lay in between. The CDR3 region has the DNA TGTGCCAGCAGACAACGCGGGACACCTAACTACGAGCAGTACTTC. The encoded protein is CASRQRGTPNYEQYF.